The sequence of this T cell receptor beta chain was determined in a study of T cells in Graves' hyperthyroidism and ophthalmopathy. Regarding the study as a whole: Blood samples included most of the expanded thyroid clonotypes exceeding 0.001. A 13 V-J signature model discriminated ophthalmopathy versus stable hyperthyroidism.

This clonotype was recorded at least ten times. Its specificity is not known. Exclusion of a patient resulted from uncontrolled infection, other autoimmune disease, pregnancy or lactation. This sample holds PBMCs from roughly 10 ml fresh peripheral blood. Per the germline V gene, CDR1 is MNHNS and CDR2 is SASEGT. The CDR3 is made up of 16 amino acids. V lost 6 bases to trimming and J lost 1 base, with 15 bases between them. RNA transcripts yielded amplified TCR beta CDR3 regions. Carried out on the TCR CDR3, a first-round RT-PCR used the HTBI primer set. TCRdb called the multiplex PCR reads again in MiXCR, with one record for every CDR3 protein. This table has about 290,000 distinct CDR3 sequences, about an eighth appearing once.

Input material: blood. The V and J genes are TRBV6-1 and TRBJ1-4, with a possible D match to TRBD1 (6 bases). This sequence was found in a woman between 25 and 40 years old with Graves' hyperthyroidism that later progressed to Graves' ophthalmopathy. The CDR3 region has the DNA TGTGCCAGCAGCTCGGGGGGCAGGGGAACTAATGAAAAACTGTTTTTT. This translates into CASSSGGRGTNEKLFF.